Each of the 16 T cell receptor beta chains below was sequenced from the same sample in a study of blood T cell repertoires in COVID-19. Some clones are missing from TCRdb's copy, which holds only in-frame ones; the method was immunoSEQ multiplex PCR. This table holds about 270,000 clones, under 90% found once. Sequencing was performed on peripheral blood. The receptors were sampled from a woman aged 18-29 years with acute or convalescent COVID-19.

The chain is built from TRBV7-2 and TRBJ2-7; 8 nucleotides match TRBD2. With V trimmed by 4 bases and J by 2 bases, 4 bases remained unmatched. Germline V lookup: CDR1 SGHTA, CDR2 FQGNSA. The CDR3 extends over 14 amino acids. As DNA, the CDR3 is TGTGCCAGCAGCTCCACTAGCGGCGCCTACGAGCAGTACTTC. The encoded protein is CASSSTSGAYEQYF.

This clone was observed a few times. The chain uses TRBV30 and TRBJ1-6; D may be TRBD1 (5 bases). Trimming removed 3 bases from V and 6 bases from J, with 12 bases in between. Per germline, CDR1 GTSNPN and CDR2 SVGIG (reference sequence). The CDR3 runs 14 residues. CDR3 nucleotide sequence: TGTGCCTGGAGCCGACCGGGGGGTAATTCACCCCTCCACTTT. The encoded protein is CAWSRPGGNSPLHF.

The chain couples TRBV19 to TRBJ1-5, with D unclear. Germline CDR1 and CDR2: LNHDA and SQIVND (reference sequence). Trimming left V 9 bases short and J 2 bases short, with 17 bases between. The CDR3 is made up of 15 amino acids. The chain's CDR3 is CASETRSAGNQPQHF. CDR3 sequence (DNA): TGTGCCAGCGAGACGAGGAGTGCGGGCAATCAGCCCCAGCATTTT.

This sequence joins TRBV25-1 and TRBJ2-5; 7 bases agree with TRBD1. The germline CDR1 and CDR2 sequences are MGHDK and SYGVNS. Trimming at V came to 1 base and at J to 1 base, leaving 3 bases not matched to a gene. This CDR3 comprises 15 residues. The CDR3 here is CASSEWDRAQETQYF. The CDR3 coding sequence is TGTGCCAGCAGTGAATGGGACAGAGCCCAAGAGACCCAGTACTTC.

The chain combines TRBV7-2 with TRBJ1-4, with a weak D call TRBD1 (5 bases). Trimming shortened V by 5 bases and J by 7 bases, and 17 bases separated the two germline ends. The germline gives CDR1 SGHTA, CDR2 FQGNSA. The CDR3 consists of 15 residues. The CDR3 region is CASSTVGQGREKLFF. The CDR3 DNA is TGTGCCAGCAGCACCGTGGGGCAGGGCCGTGAAAAACTGTTTTTT.

This clone occurred many times. The chain combines TRBV10-1 with TRBJ1-5; TRBD1 matches 10 bases. CDR1 and CDR2 (germline): WNHNN, SYGVQD (reference sequence). This CDR3 comprises 15 residues. The trim removed 3 bases at V and 5 bases at J, leaving 4 bases unmatched. CDR3 loop: CASSERQGADQPQHF. CDR3 DNA sequence: TGCGCCAGCAGTGAACGACAGGGGGCCGATCAGCCCCAGCATTTT.

As for this clone: A read error may produce the germline difference seen at one junction end. This chain links TRBV12-3 or TRBV12-4 with TRBJ2-1, with a tentative D call TRBD1 (5 bases). This CDR3 has 12 amino acids. DNA of the CDR3: TGTGTCAGCAGCTCCAGGGACAATGAGCAGTTCTTC. This encodes CVSSSRDNEQFF.

V gene TRBV11-2 combines with J gene TRBJ2-7; D is possibly TRBD2 (6 bases). Germline V gives CDR1 SGHAT, CDR2 FQNNGV. With 5 bases removed from V and 4 bases from J, the gap between germline ends came to 12 bases. The CDR3 covers 13 residues. The CDR3 sequence is CASSRPGVYEQYF. The CDR3 DNA follows: TGTGCCAGCAGCCGCCCGGGGGTATACGAGCAGTACTTC. Complete variable domain (other parts from reference TRBV11-2 and TRBJ2-7): EAGVAQSPRYKIIEKRQSVAFWCNPISGHATLYWYQQILGQGPKLLIQFQNNGVVDDSQLPKDRFSAERLKGVDSTLKIQPAKLEDSAVYLCASSRPGVYEQYFGPGTRLTVT.

The chain couples TRBV27 to TRBJ2-7, with 8 bases fitting TRBD2. Germline CDR1 and CDR2: MNHEY and SMNVEV (reference sequence). The length of the CDR3 is 19 residues. Germline trimming cut 7 bases from V and 2 bases from J; bases unmatched to any gene: 22. The CDR3 DNA follows: TGTGCCAGCACCGAGAGGTACCCCATAGCGGGAACCTTAGCCTACGAGCAGTACTTC. Translating gives CASTERYPIAGTLAYEQYF.

The chain employs TRBV18 and TRBJ2-1; D might be TRBD2 (6 bases). This CDR3 comprises 15 residues. V lost 4 bases, J lost 0 bases, and 10 bases lay in between. In germline, CDR1 is KGHSH, CDR2 LQKENI. The CDR3 is CASSLAGSSYNEQFF. The CDR3 nucleotides read TGTGCCAGCTCACTCGCGGGGAGCTCCTACAATGAGCAGTTCTTC.

The chain joins TRBV4-3 to TRBJ2-7, with 13 bases fitting TRBD2. This CDR3 comprises 17 residues. The V gene's germline CDR1 is LGHNA and CDR2 YSLEER. V lost 0 bases and J lost 3; bases outside the gene matches: 5. CDR3 amino acids: CASSQESLAGGYYEQYF. Here the CDR3 DNA reads TGCGCCAGCAGCCAAGAATCACTAGCGGGAGGGTACTACGAGCAGTACTTC.

The chain has TRBV29-1 and TRBJ2-5; D perhaps matches TRBD2 (6 bases). The CDR3 sequence is 11 residues long. Trimming shortened V by 4 bases and J by 9 bases, and 12 bases separated the two germline ends. Germline CDR1 reads SQVTM; CDR2 reads ANQGSEA. CDR3 in DNA: TGCAGCGTTGCGGCCCCGGGGGCCCAGTACTTC. This codes for CSVAAPGAQYF.

J is TRBJ2-7 and V is TRBV3-1 (or the pseudogene TRBV3-2); TRBD2 matches at 9 bases. Unmatched junction bases numbered 5, after V lost 0 bases and J lost 2 bases. CDR3 length equals 16 residues. Germline values: CDR1 LGHDT, CDR2 YNNKEL (reference sequence). The CDR3 sequence: CASSQDAASGTYEQYF. The CDR3 DNA is TGTGCCAGCAGCCAAGATGCGGCTAGCGGGACCTACGAGCAGTACTTC.

The chain's CDR3 is CASSHGTSGRGHEQYF. DNA of the CDR3: TGCGCCAGCAGCCATGGGACTAGCGGGAGGGGCCACGAGCAGTACTTC. The V gene is TRBV4-3, the J gene TRBJ2-7; 16 nucleotides match TRBD2. Unmatched junction bases numbered 4, after V lost 3 bases and J lost 5 bases. CDR1 and CDR2 (germline): LGHNA, YSLEER. The CDR3 is made up of 16 amino acids.

This clone was counted once. The V call is TRBV7-2, the J call TRBJ1-1; D is possibly TRBD1 (5 bases). Trimming stripped 5 bases from V and 1 base from J, with 14 bases between. CDR3 length: 15 amino acids. CDR1 SGHTA and CDR2 FQGNSA come from the germline V gene. The CDR3 sequence is CASSRATGENTEAFF. As DNA, the CDR3 is TGTGCCAGCAGCCGGGCCACAGGAGAGAACACTGAAGCTTTCTTT.

This clone has just one count. This rearrangement joins TRBV15 to TRBJ1-6; 7 positions agree with TRBD1. The CDR3 sequence is 14 residues long. CDR1 is LNHNV, CDR2 YYDKDF, per germline (reference sequence). After removal of 2 bases from V and 8 bases from J, the junction contained 3 bases not matched to a gene. For the CDR3, the DNA is TGTGCCACCAGCAGAACTACAGGGGATTCACCCCTCCACTTT. Its translation: CATSRTTGDSPLHF.